This T cell receptor beta chain was recorded in a study of memory CD4+ T cells and cytomegalovirus serostatus (dated by TCRdb to between 2018 and 2020). As for the study more broadly: The cohort included 35 or so healthy adults from Belgium, of whom 9 were CMV seropositive and 24 were CMV seronegative. The study sequenced CD4+ memory TCRbeta repertoires of a Belgian cohort with known cytomegalovirus serostatus to replicate a published TCR-based CMV serostatus classifier. Findings and caveats that apply to the study as a whole: Only CD4+CD45RO+ memory cells were sequenced, in contrast to the original study, in which naive and memory CD4+ and CD8+ populations were covered. CMV serostatus prediction reached a median bootstrapped AUC of approximately 0.96 with the original framework and 0.9 to 0.93 with a US-trained random forest. Of 150 to 200 previously reported CMV-associated TCRbeta sequences, around 70 appeared in the CD4+ memory repertoires, each in one to five individuals. The results were interpreted as suggesting that the CMV-associated TCR signature is mostly present in the CD4+ memory repertoire. On the Belgian cohort, the classifier based on the original framework reached a median bootstrapped AUC of roughly 0.96, with a 95% CI of 0.76-1.00.

Genomic DNA was extracted from sorted cells with the Quick-DNA Microprep Kit. Amplification of TCRbeta DNA was done with the immunoSEQ hsTCRbeta kit, following the protocol from the manufacturer. TCRbeta libraries were sequenced on an Illumina MiSeq instrument. The study's processing was this. Following removal of out-of-frame sequences, approximately 2.1 million distinct TCRbeta sequences were retained, with an average of about 61,000 per individual. Each individual was scored by the count of 164 previously reported CMV-associated TCRbeta sequences and the total productive distinct TCRbeta count. A beta-binomial model was reimplemented in Python, and random forests from scikit-learn, run with default parameters, were trained on data from the US cohort. Classifier performance on the Belgian cohort was reported as the median AUC with percentile confidence intervals calculated over 10,000 bootstrap iterations. TCRdb re-hosts the immuneACCESS table, in-frame sequences only. Its copies lack some clones; in the studies checked, an unresolved V gene accounts for under half of them, and the cause for the rest is not known. Clone size and the V and J calls come from that table; the DNA yielded D and trimming. The sample table shows tens of thousands of clones, and roughly four fifths are seen once. The ten largest make up 0.88% of the sample.

A FACSAria II was used to sort memory CD4+ T cells, defined as single viable CD3+CD4+CD8-CD45RO+ cells. CMV serostatus was determined using a Roche Elecsys assay that detects serum IgG against CMV pp150, pp28, p38 and p52. After the samples were thawed, total CD4+ T cells were enriched through positive selection using CD4 magnetic microbeads. The samples came from a separate study whose specific focus was interrogating the CD4+ T cell memory repertoire. Following standard operating procedures, peripheral blood mononuclear cells were isolated and cryopreserved, while serum was kept at -80 degrees C. The staining relied on CD3-PerCP (BW264/56), CD4-APC (RPA-T4), CD45RO-PE (UCHT1) and CD8-Pacific Orange (3B5) antibodies, and Sytox blue was used to exclude non-viable cells. There are 13 amino acids in the CDR3, from cysteine to phenylalanine inclusive. The DNA shown is the 39-base CDR3, in frame from base 1. CDR1 and CDR2, per the germline V gene (reference sequence), are SEHNR and FQNEAQ. V lost 1 base and J lost 3 bases; the stretch between them is 6 bases long.

This clone was found a few times. This receptor's antigen is unknown. Base qualities are not recorded, but no much larger clone differs from it by a single base. The sequence derives from an adult in good health and CMV-seronegative. Sequencing was performed on memory CD4+ T cells from blood. Rearrangement joined TRBV7-9 to TRBJ2-5; the D gene remains uncertain. The sequenced DNA is TGTGCCAGCAGCTTAGGGGCGGAAGAGACCCAGTACTTC. This sequence encodes CASSLGAEETQYF.